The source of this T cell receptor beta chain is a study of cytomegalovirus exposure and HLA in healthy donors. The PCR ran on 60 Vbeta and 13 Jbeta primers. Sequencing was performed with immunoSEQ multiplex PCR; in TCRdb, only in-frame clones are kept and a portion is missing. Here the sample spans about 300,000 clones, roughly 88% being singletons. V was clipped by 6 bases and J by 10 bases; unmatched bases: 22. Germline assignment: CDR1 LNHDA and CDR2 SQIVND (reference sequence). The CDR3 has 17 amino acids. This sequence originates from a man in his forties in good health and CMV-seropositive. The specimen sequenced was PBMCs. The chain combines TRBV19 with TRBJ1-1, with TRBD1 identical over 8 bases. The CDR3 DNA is TGTGCCAGTAGCCCTACCCAGGGGGCCACGAGAGGCGCAGTAGCTTTCTTT. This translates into CASSPTQGATRGAVAFF.